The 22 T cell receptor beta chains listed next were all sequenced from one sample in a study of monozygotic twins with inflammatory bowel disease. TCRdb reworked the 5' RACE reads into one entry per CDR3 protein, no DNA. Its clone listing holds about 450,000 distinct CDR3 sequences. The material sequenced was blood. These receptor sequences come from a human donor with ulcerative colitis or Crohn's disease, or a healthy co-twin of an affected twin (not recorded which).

Here the CDR3 reads CASSLDSPAQHF. The chain has TRBV7-2 and TRBJ1-5. The germline V gene has CDR1 SGHTA and CDR2 FQGNSA. The CDR3 covers 12 residues.

The CDR3 sequence is CASSLRIGDTQYF. The V gene is TRBV7-9, the J gene TRBJ2-3. CDR1 and CDR2 (germline): SEHNR, FQNEAQ (reference sequence). The CDR3 is 13 amino acids.

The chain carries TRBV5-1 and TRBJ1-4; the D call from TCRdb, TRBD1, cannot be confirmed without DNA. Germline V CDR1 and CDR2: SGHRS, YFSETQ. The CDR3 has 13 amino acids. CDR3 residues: CASSGDRNEKLFF.

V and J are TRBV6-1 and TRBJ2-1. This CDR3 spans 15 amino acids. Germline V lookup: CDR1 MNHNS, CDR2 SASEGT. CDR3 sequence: CASSETRASYNEQFF.

CDR3 amino acids: CASSSTGGVGANVLTF. The rearrangement links TRBV7-2 to TRBJ2-6; without DNA, the TCRdb call of TRBD1 cannot be checked. Germline V gene sequence: CDR1 SGHTA, CDR2 FQGNSA. This CDR3 has 16 amino acids.

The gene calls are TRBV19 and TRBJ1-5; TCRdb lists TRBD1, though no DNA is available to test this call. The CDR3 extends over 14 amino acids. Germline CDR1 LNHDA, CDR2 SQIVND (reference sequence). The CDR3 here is CASIGAYSNQPQHF. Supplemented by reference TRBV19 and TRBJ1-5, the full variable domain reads DGGITQSPKYLFRKEGQNVTLSCEQNLNHDAMYWYRQDPGQGLRLIYYSQIVNDFQKGDIAEGYSVSREKKESFPLTVTSAQKNPTAFYLCASIGAYSNQPQHFGDGTRLSIL.

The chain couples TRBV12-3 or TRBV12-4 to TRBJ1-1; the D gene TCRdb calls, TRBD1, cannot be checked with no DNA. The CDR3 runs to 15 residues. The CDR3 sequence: CASSPRTEMNTEAFF.

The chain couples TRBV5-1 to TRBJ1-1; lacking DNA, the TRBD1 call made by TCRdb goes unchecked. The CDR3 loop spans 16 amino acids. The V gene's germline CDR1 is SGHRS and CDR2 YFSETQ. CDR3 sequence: CASSLGGAPGPTEAFF.

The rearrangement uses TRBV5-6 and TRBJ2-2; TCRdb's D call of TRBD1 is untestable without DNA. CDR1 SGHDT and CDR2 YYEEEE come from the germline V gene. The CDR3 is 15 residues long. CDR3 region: CASSSGRRRTGELFF.

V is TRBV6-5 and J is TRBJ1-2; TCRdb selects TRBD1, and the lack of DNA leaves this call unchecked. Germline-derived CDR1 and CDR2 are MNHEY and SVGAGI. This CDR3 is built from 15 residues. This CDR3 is CASSYSAGIDYGYTF.

This CDR3 reads CASSPTGGGAPYNEQFF. The chain links TRBV4-2 to TRBJ2-1; absent DNA, TCRdb's TRBD2 call cannot be checked. The CDR3 length is 17 residues. Germline CDR1 and CDR2: LGHNA and YNFKEQ.

The CDR3 protein is CVSSLGGQILATNEKLFF. The chain couples TRBV12-3 or TRBV12-4 to TRBJ1-4; the TCRdb call, TRBD1, lacks DNA for checking. CDR3 size: 18 residues.

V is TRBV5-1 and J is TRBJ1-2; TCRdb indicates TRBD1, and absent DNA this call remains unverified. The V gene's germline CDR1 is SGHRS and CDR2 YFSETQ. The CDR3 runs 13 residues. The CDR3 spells CASSPARGYGYTF.

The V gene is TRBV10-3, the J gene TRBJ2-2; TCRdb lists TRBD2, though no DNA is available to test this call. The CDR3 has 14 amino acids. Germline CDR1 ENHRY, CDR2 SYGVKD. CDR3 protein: CAIKEGGGTGELFF.

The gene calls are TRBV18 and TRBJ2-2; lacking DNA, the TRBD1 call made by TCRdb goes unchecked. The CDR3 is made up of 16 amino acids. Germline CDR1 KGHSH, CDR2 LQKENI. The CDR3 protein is CASSPLSALNTGELFF.

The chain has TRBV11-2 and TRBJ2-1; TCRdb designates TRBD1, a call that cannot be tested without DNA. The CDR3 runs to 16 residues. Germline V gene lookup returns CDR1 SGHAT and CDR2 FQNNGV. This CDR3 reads CASSSTGVGSYNEQFF. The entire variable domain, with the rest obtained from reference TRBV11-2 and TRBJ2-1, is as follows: EAGVAQSPRYKIIEKRQSVAFWCNPISGHATLYWYQQILGQGPKLLIQFQNNGVVDDSQLPKDRFSAERLKGVDSTLKIQPAKLEDSAVYLCASSSTGVGSYNEQFFGPGTRLTVL.

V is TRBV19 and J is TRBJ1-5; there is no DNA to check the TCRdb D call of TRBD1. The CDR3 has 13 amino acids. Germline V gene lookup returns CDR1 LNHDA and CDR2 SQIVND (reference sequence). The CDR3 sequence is CASRQGPNQPQHF.

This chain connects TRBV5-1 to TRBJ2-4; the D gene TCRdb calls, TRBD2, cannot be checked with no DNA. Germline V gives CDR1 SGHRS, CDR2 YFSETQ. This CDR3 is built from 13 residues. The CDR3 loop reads CASSLEDGRRADF.

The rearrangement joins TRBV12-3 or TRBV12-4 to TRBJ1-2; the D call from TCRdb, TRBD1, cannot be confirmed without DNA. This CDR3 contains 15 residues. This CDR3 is CASSFTLQGRYGYTF.

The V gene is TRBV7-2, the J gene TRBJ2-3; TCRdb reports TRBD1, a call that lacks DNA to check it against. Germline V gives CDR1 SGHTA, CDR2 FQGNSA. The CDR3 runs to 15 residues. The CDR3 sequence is CASSSGQGGTDTQYF.

CDR3 loop: CASSLVPGQNTGELFF. J is TRBJ2-2 and V is TRBV5-1; the TCRdb D gene call, TRBD1, has no DNA to confirm it. Germline assignment: CDR1 SGHRS and CDR2 YFSETQ. This CDR3 is built from 16 residues.

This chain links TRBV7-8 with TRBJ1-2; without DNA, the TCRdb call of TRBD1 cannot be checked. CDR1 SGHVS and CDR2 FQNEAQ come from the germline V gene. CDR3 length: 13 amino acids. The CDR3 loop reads CASSWGRNYGYTF. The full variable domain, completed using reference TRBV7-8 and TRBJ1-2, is GAGVSQSPRYKVAKRGQDVALRCDPISGHVSLFWYQQALGQGPEFLTYFQNEAQLDKSGLPSDRFFAERPEGSVSTLKIQRTQQEDSAVYLCASSWGRNYGYTFGSGTRLTVV.